This T cell receptor (beta chain) comes out of a study of T-cell memory formation after mild COVID-19. Overall study: There were largely donor-specific TCR clusters. Study findings and constraints: SARS-CoV-2 specificity was not confirmed for second-wave clones peaking on day 37. Among contracting clones, CD4+ were mainly CM/EM and CD8+ enriched in EMRA. Some SARS-CoV-2-responding clones were already detected in memory before infection.

In its sample, this clonotype was seen a few times. Antigen unknown. TCRdb itself ran the 5' RACE reads through MiXCR, one entry per CDR3 protein. The sample consists of approximately 400,000 distinct CDR3 sequences, roughly a quarter of them appearing once. Between the trimmed V and J ends, which lost 3 bases and 5 bases, there was a span of 15 bases. The V gene's germline CDR1 is SGHRS and CDR2 YFSETQ. This CDR3 spans 15 amino acids. The sequence derives from an adult woman who had mild COVID-19 (a few samples of this study predate the infection). Cell type and time point are not known. The gene calls are TRBV5-1 and TRBJ1-5; no definite D call. Sequenced: PBMCs or a T cell subset sorted from them (not recorded which). The chain's CDR3 is CASSSRGGVDQPQHF. The CDR3 region has the DNA TGCGCCAGCAGCTCCCGTGGTGGGGTCGATCAGCCCCAGCATTTT.